Below are 5 T cell receptor beta chains sequenced from a single sample in a study of CD8 T cells in Susac syndrome. RNA amounts of roughly 0.45 to 1 ug underwent reverse transcription with random hexamers. From the immunoSEQ multiplex PCR reads, TCRdb called clonotypes with MiXCR, one entry per CDR3 protein. In the table there are about 150,000 distinct CDR3 sequences, approximately 95% of which are singletons. The sequenced material came from CD4+ T cells from PBMCs. The receptor set was obtained from a human donor with Susac syndrome.

The chain links TRBV20-1 to TRBJ1-5; 7 bases fit TRBD1. Unmatched junction bases numbered 8, after V lost 3 bases and J lost 3 bases. Germline CDR1 DFQATT, CDR2 SNEGSKA (reference sequence). The CDR3 is 15 amino acids. CDR3 DNA: TGCAGTGCTAGTCAGGGGGGCGCAAACAATCAGCCCCAGCATTTT. Its protein product is CSASQGGANNQPQHF.

The J gene is TRBJ2-3, the V gene TRBV6-5, with a possible D match to TRBD2 (5 bases). The CDR3 loop spans 15 amino acids. Trimming shortened V by 0 bases and J by 3 bases, and 10 bases separated the two germline ends. Germline CDR1 MNHEY, CDR2 SVGAGI. In DNA, the CDR3 is TGTGCCAGCAGTTACTCGAGGGTTTATACAGATACGCAGTATTTT. As protein: CASSYSRVYTDTQYF.

This chain links TRBV14 with TRBJ2-3, with no clear D. Germline V CDR1 and CDR2: SGHDN, FVKESK. V was trimmed by 3 bases and J by 4 bases, leaving 5 bases between them. The CDR3 totals 12 residues. This chain's CDR3 is CASSQHADTQYF. CDR3 sequence (DNA): TGTGCCAGCAGCCAGCACGCAGATACGCAGTATTTT.

In its sample, this clonotype was seen once. This chain joins TRBV9 and TRBJ2-1; 7 nucleotides match TRBD1. From germline, CDR1 is SGDLS and CDR2 YYNGEE. The CDR3 extends over 15 amino acids. Trimming cost V 0 bases and J 9 bases; bases outside gene matches: 9. The CDR3 sequence is CASSVAETGMGEQFF. CDR3 sequence (DNA): TGTGCCAGCAGCGTAGCGGAGACAGGGATGGGTGAGCAGTTCTTC.

The CDR3 nucleotides read TGTGCCAGCAGCGTAGAGACTAGCGGAGATACGCAGTATTTT. It translates to CASSVETSGDTQYF. The chain links TRBV9 to TRBJ2-3; 9 bases align to TRBD2. Germline lookup yields CDR1 SGDLS and CDR2 YYNGEE. The V segment lost 0 bases and the J segment 5 bases; nucleotides outside the gene matches: 1. This CDR3 has 14 amino acids.